The source of this T cell receptor beta chain is a study of cytomegalovirus exposure and HLA in healthy donors (dated by TCRdb to the late 2010s). Broadly, across the study: According to an earlier analysis of 550 to 750 of the donors, some 180 million T cells yielded roughly 110 million unique TCR beta sequences and 276 Gb of sequence data. Among about 410 genotyped donors of the cohort, an average of around 220,000 unique TCR beta nucleotide sequences was sequenced per donor, of which 15% to 20% were non-productive. A later analysis re-examined previously published TCR beta repertoires from more than 600 donors and added high-resolution HLA genotyping to investigate patterns of TCR occurrence. The study aimed to test whether cataloging public T cell receptors could reveal signatures of past pathogen exposure. Of the approximately 370 genotyped donors, over 80% were placed in the genetic ancestry cluster associated with self-reported Caucasian donors. A later genetic analysis took genome-wide SNP genotypes for about three fifths of the 666 donors and used that subset as a discovery cohort. About 280 gigabases of sequencing data and approximately 92 million unique TCR sequences made up an early release that covered roughly 670 HLA-typed donors. The study profiled the T cell repertoires of some 610 subjects by immunosequencing and related them to cytomegalovirus serostatus. The number of typed donors differed by locus: about 620-630 for A, B, C, DRB1 and DQB1; roughly 510 for DQA1; around 580 for DPA1; and about 470 for DPB1. The later analysis used no new phenotypic data to find candidate immune exposures, relying instead on TCR beta sequences and their occurrence across donors. Both class I and class II loci were covered by HLA typing, at four-digit resolution. Alongside the repertoire data, information on donor age, sex, ethnicity and CMV serostatus was compiled. To predict cytomegalovirus infection status, the study brought together high-throughput TCR immunosequencing, statistical association of individual TCRs with disease status, and machine learning. Because of strong linkage in the cohort, roughly five DR-DQ haplotypes were treated as single units for association and clustering. In an earlier analysis of 550 to 700 of the donors, high-throughput TCR beta sequencing was used to judge whether each TCR beta V gene segment behaved as functional or pseudogenic. All discovery cohort repertoires had been generated using a single sequencing platform. Along with the approximately 650-subject first cohort, a separate validation cohort of over a hundred different subjects was used. Here is what the overall study found, with its caveats: A later analysis reported that several top co-occurrence clusters appeared linked to parvovirus B19, influenza, CMV and Epstein-Barr virus. Correlated functional status among segregating V segments might be attributable to linkage disequilibrium, but an unknown experimental factor could not be ruled out. When HLA alleles, especially DR and DQ, strongly co-occurred, attributing TCR associations to individual alleles was difficult. The cohort was sequenced for TCR beta chains only, and without alpha or paired-chain data the features that could be detected were limited. Roughly uniform sequencing depth across donors was assumed in presence/absence analyses, although this assumption may not hold. In a later analysis, HLA-associated TCR beta chains showed more clonal expansion and lower generation probabilities than non-associated chains that were equally common. Immune exposure information for the cohort was limited to CMV serostatus. In an earlier analysis of 450 to 750 of the donors, most TCR beta V segments appeared in productive rearrangements about 87% or about 30% of the time, broadly matching IMGT annotations. Because some donors lacked HLA typing at each locus, the association tests relied only on the typed subset. Most TCR sequences were seen in very few donors, while some public TCRs were found in many individuals. According to a later genetic analysis, donors in an Asian-associated ancestry cluster had fewer N-insertions in productive TCRs than the approximately 650-donor mean. In both the original and validation cohorts, the classifier was reported to diagnose cytomegalovirus status with high specificity and sensitivity. A further reported finding was that TCR beta sequences accurately predicted the HLA-A and HLA-B alleles for most subjects in the first cohort. Because the 87-base-pair reads could not distinguish some IMGT-functional V segments, including TRBV6-2 and TRBV6-3, those segments were excluded. A cluster of highly shared sequence variants was judged likely to be a technical artifact of the sequencing pipeline. Because counts were too low, around 17 rarely observed V segments, including chromosome 9 orphons, were left out of the earlier analysis of 500 to 650 of the donors. The authors suggested that the approach could potentially be extended to other disease states and immunological phenotypes. According to a later analysis, most CMV-associated TCR beta chains appeared to be HLA-restricted, and the HLA associations seemed to be driven largely by CMV exposure. In a later analysis, the rate of TCR association differed among HLA loci, with DRB1 alleles having the most associated TCRs and HLA-C alleles having the fewest. In vitro tests confirmed that a few of the cytomegalovirus-associated TCR beta chains recognize cytomegalovirus antigens. An association between a missense DCLRE1C variant and V-gene and J-gene trimming of TCR beta chains was found in a later genetic analysis and replicated in an independent cohort. At a false discovery rate of 0.05, a later analysis linked 16,000 or so TCR beta sequences to specific HLA alleles. In the study, 150 to 200 TCR beta chains were listed as associated with cytomegalovirus.

The junction carries 16 bases between V and J, which are trimmed by 3 bases and 5 bases respectively. The germline V gene sets CDR1 to SGHDN and CDR2 to FVKESK. The CDR3 starts with the cysteine, ends with the phenylalanine, and has 15 residues. Here the CDR3 DNA is all that survives: 45 bases in frame from base 1. The cohort was made up of about 670 healthy bone marrow donors. Cohort members were all nominally healthy when sampled, although unrecorded immune exposures were likely present. The donor tested CMV seropositive and was one of the 289 seropositive cohort members. A peripheral blood sample was provided by each donor, and peripheral blood mononuclear cells were used for TCR beta sequencing. The Qiagen DNeasy Blood Extraction Kit was used to extract genomic DNA from the blood cell samples. Concerning this clone: What this receptor recognizes is not known. No quality values exist for individual bases; no much larger clone is one base distant.

The protocol used for the library was the immunoSEQ multiplex PCR assay. For the multiplex PCR, a mixture combining 60 forward primers for TCR Vbeta segments and 13 reverse primers for TCR Jbeta segments was used. A multiplex PCR assay on genomic DNA amplified the CDR3 region of rearranged TCR beta genes. Amplified TCR beta libraries were sequenced as 87-base-pair reads on the Illumina HiSeq System. Per the original workflow: A later analysis counted tens of millions of unique TCR beta chains across the 550 to 750 repertoires, and around 12 million of these chains were shared by at least two donors. A nearest-neighbor algorithm error-corrected the raw reads and collapsed the reads into unique sequences, merging closely related sequences to remove PCR and sequencing errors. To assign V, D and J gene segments, CDR3 sequences were aligned to IMGT reference sequences. For a sequence to be retained, a match of at least six nucleotides to both a V gene segment and a J gene segment was required. A rearrangement counted as productive if the CDR3 had no stop codons and remained in frame with V and J, and every other rearrangement counted as non-productive. Following IMGT convention, CDR3 was defined as the stretch from the second conserved V-encoded cysteine up to the conserved J-encoded phenylalanine. The earlier analysis of 587 of the donors excluded any sequence lacking an unambiguous match to a single V gene segment. An earlier analysis of a few hundred of the donors classified V segments as functional when productive rearrangements were above 56.7% and as segregating when the standard deviation between donors was above 5%. A statistical classification framework was built to diagnose cytomegalovirus status from the catalog of TCR beta chain sequences. In a later analysis, TCR nucleotide sequences were compared against IMGT/GENE-DB human TR gene sequences so that V and J genes could be assigned. The TCRdist pipeline was used in a later analysis to assign CDR3 sequences and most-parsimonious VDJ recombination scenarios. In a later analysis, each TCR beta chain was defined by its CDR3 amino acid sequence together with its V-gene family, and reads without a unique V-gene family were excluded. A later analysis removed 600 or so highly shared, low-generation-probability nucleotide sequences to deal with suspected cross-contamination and a sequencing artifact. In a later analysis, a clonal expansion index for each public chain was calculated from normalized within-repertoire ranks of inferred template counts. In a later analysis, generation probabilities were computed with a VDJ recombination model fitted to out-of-frame rearrangements, and the resulting probabilities were checked against IGoR. A later analysis scored TCR-TCR, TCR-HLA and TCR-CMV co-occurrence with hypergeometric tests, applying a repertoire-size bias correction to TCR pairs. To estimate false discovery rates, a later analysis permuted the HLA or CMV assignments 20 times. A later analysis grouped co-occurring TCRs with DBSCAN, adding TCRdist sequence similarity when clustering within HLA-allele-positive subsets. For co-occurrence clustering, repertoires with fewer than 30,000 or more than 120,000 public chains were excluded, along with five repertoires with anomalous nucleotide sharing. TCRdb obtained this table from immuneACCESS and retained in-frame rearrangements with V and J assigned. These tables miss some clones; where compared with another copy, unresolved V genes account for less than half of the shortfall, and the remainder is unexplained. For V, J and clone size, that table is used; D and trimming come from the DNA. This sample gives fewer than 150,000 clones in total; approximately 89% of them show up just once. The ten top clones hold approximately 6.7% of the sample.

The V and J genes are TRBV14 and TRBJ2-5; 5 matching bases give a weak D call of TRBD1. The sequenced sample was PBMCs. The receptor was derived from a woman in her twenties or thirties in good health and CMV-seropositive. The CDR3 in this case is CASSQWGREVETQYF. At the DNA level, the sequence is TGTGCCAGCAGCCAGTGGGGCCGAGAGGTCGAGACCCAGTACTTC.